Below, 22 T cell receptor beta chains from the same sample are listed, as sequenced in a study of low-dose radiotherapy and immunotherapy resistance in tumors. Covering alpha and beta chains, TRAV- and TRBV-specific primers were used for the first-strand cDNA. Over roughly 20 PCR cycles, TCRs were amplified from a constant-region primer and V-primer adapter. TCRdb reprocessed the reads via MiXCR and lists one record per CDR3 protein. The data hold tens of thousands of distinct CDR3 sequences, with 25% observed a single time. The time point: after trial treatment. The treatment is: LDRT plus nivolumab, ipilimumab, low-dose cyclophosphamide and aspirin (RACIN trial). This specimen consisted of PBMCs, obtained after low-dose radiotherapy plus immunotherapy. The receptors shown here come from a male donor with prostate cancer.

The chain joins TRBV6-2 or TRBV6-3 to TRBJ2-5; no clear D gene. The CDR3 has 14 amino acids. V lost 5 bases and J 2 bases, leaving 12 bases between the germline ends. CDR1 MNHEY and CDR2 SVGEGT come from the germline V gene. This CDR3 is CASSEVTPQETQYF. As DNA, the CDR3 is TGTGCCAGCAGTGAAGTGACTCCTCAAGAGACCCAGTACTTC.

There are many counts of this clonotype. One junction end does not reproduce the germline sequence, and a read error may be involved. The chain employs TRBV20-1 and TRBJ2-2; 8 nucleotides line up with TRBD2. The CDR3 has 15 residues. Germline lookup yields CDR1 DFQATT and CDR2 SNEGSKA (reference sequence). CDR3: CSARDPREGVGELFF. DNA for the CDR3: TGCAGCGCTAGAGACCCCCGGGAGGGGGTCGGGGAGCTGTTTTTT.

In this sample, this clonotype turned up many times. This chain links TRBV14 with TRBJ2-7; perhaps TRBD2 as D (6 bases). This CDR3 is built from 16 residues. Germline CDR1 and CDR2: SGHDN and FVKESK. Deletions cut 2 bases from V and 0 bases from J, with 14 bases between. The CDR3 loop is CASSQPPGDNSYEQYF. DNA for the CDR3: TGTGCCAGCAGCCAACCTCCGGGAGACAACTCCTACGAGCAGTACTTC.

Ten or more counts support this clonotype. This chain uses TRBV4-1 with TRBJ2-7; the match to TRBD2 covers 8 bases. The V and J ends lost 4 bases and 2 bases, in that order; junction bases with no gene match: 4. Germline values: CDR1 MGHRA, CDR2 YSYEKL. This CDR3 region has 14 residues. CDR3 bases: TGCGCCAGCAGCCCGGGACTAGGGGCCTACGAGCAGTACTTC. Protein sequence: CASSPGLGAYEQYF.

Regarding this clonotype: A far larger clone is a single base away, which makes a read error likely. This chain uses TRBV5-4 with TRBJ2-1, with no clear D. The V and J ends lost 3 bases and 13 bases respectively, with 17 bases between them. Germline V gene data show CDR1 as SGHNT and CDR2 as YYREEE (reference sequence). There are 13 residues in the CDR3. This CDR3 is CASSYSRQETQFF. DNA for the CDR3: TGTGCCAGCAGCTATAGCCGCCAAGAGACCCAGTTCTTC.

This clonotype was seen many times. The rearrangement uses TRBV27 and TRBJ2-7; perhaps TRBD1 as D (6 bases). The germline V gene has CDR1 MNHEY and CDR2 SMNVEV (reference sequence). The CDR3 runs to 14 residues. The V end was cut by 7 bases, the J end by 2 bases, with 15 bases between. CDR3: CASTSRTVTYEQYF. The CDR3 nucleotides read TGTGCCAGCACCTCCAGGACAGTAACCTACGAGCAGTACTTC.

The chain employs TRBV6-6 and TRBJ2-7; D is possibly TRBD2 (5 bases). The V gene's germline CDR1 is MNHNY and CDR2 SVGAGI (reference sequence). V was pared by 5 bases and J by 3 bases, with 17 bases between. This CDR3 is 15 amino acids long. DNA for the CDR3: TGTGCCAGCAGTGAAGAATCGGGGAATGTCTACGAGCAGTACTTC. Its protein product is CASSEESGNVYEQYF.

Many counts were recorded for this clonotype. The chain employs TRBV7-9 and TRBJ2-3; D is unclear. The CDR3 has 14 residues. Germline CDR1 is SEHNR and CDR2 is FQNEAQ (reference sequence). V lost 7 bases to trimming and J lost 2 bases, with 13 bases between them. This CDR3 is CASINKRTTDTQYF. CDR3 DNA sequence: TGTGCCAGCATCAACAAACGCACCACAGATACGCAGTATTTT.

This clonotype was seen repeatedly, ten times or more. The V call is TRBV19, the J call TRBJ2-7; D might be TRBD1 (6 bases). This CDR3 contains 15 residues. Trimming left V 5 bases short and J 0 bases short, with 14 bases between. CDR1 is LNHDA and CDR2 is SQIVND in the germline V gene (reference sequence). The CDR3 here is CASSDPGTRSYEQYF. DNA for the CDR3: TGTGCCAGTAGTGACCCGGGGACACGCTCCTACGAGCAGTACTTC. The variable domain in full, with the rest retrieved from reference TRBV19 and TRBJ2-7, is DGGITQSPKYLFRKEGQNVTLSCEQNLNHDAMYWYRQDPGQGLRLIYYSQIVNDFQKGDIAEGYSVSREKKESFPLTVTSAQKNPTAFYLCASSDPGTRSYEQYFGPGTRLTVT.

This clonotype has at least ten counts. This chain connects TRBV6-2 or TRBV6-3 to TRBJ2-1; 8 nucleotides agree with TRBD2. The CDR3 consists of 16 residues. Germline trimming cut 11 bases from V and 10 bases from J; bases unmatched to any gene: 22. The V gene's germline CDR1 is MNHEY and CDR2 SVGEGT. The CDR3 coding sequence is TGTGCCTCCACCCCTGTGGCGGGAGGACGACAAGGGGAGCAGTTCTTC. Its protein product is CASTPVAGGRQGEQFF.

This clonotype was recorded many times. The chain has TRBV4-1 and TRBJ1-2, with D possibly being TRBD1 (6 bases). The CDR3 has 15 residues. Trimming stripped 0 bases from V and 2 bases from J, with 10 bases between. Germline-derived CDR1 and CDR2 are MGHRA and YSYEKL. CDR3 sequence reads: CASSQDSGANYGYTF. As DNA, the CDR3 is TGCGCCAGCAGCCAAGATTCGGGGGCGAACTATGGCTACACCTTC.

In its sample, this clonotype was seen many times. The genes are TRBV30 and TRBJ2-5; no reliable D call. The V and J ends lost 1 base and 5 bases respectively, with 5 bases between them. Looked up from germline, CDR1 is GTSNPN and CDR2 is SVGIG (reference sequence). The CDR3 loop spans 11 amino acids. The CDR3 DNA reads as TGTGCCTGGAGTGCGGGCGAGACCCAGTACTTC. It encodes CAWSAGETQYF.

This clonotype has a handful of counts. This is likely an artifact of a read error, given a far larger clone one base away. In nucleotides, the CDR3 is TGCGCCAGCAGCTTGGCCTTCGCTAGCGGCCACAATGAGCAGTACTTC. Its translation is CASSLAFASGHNEQYF. The rearrangement uses TRBV5-1 and TRBJ2-7; 7 bases line up with TRBD2. This CDR3 spans 16 amino acids. J was trimmed by 7 bases and V by 0 bases; bases with no gene match: 13. Germline CDR1 SGHRS, CDR2 YFSETQ.

On this clonotype itself: This sequence is one base from a far larger clone and is likely a read error. V gene TRBV13 combines with J gene TRBJ2-5; D call uncertain. The CDR3 sequence is 14 residues long. Trimming removed 5 bases from V and 2 bases from J, with 12 bases in between. Germline V gives CDR1 PRHDT, CDR2 FYEKMQ (reference sequence). In DNA, the CDR3 is TGTGCCAGCAGCACCCGCGACAAGCAAGAGACCCAGTACTTC. This sequence encodes CASSTRDKQETQYF.

The chain links TRBV7-2 to TRBJ2-5, with TRBD2 matching over 15 bases. CDR1 is SGHTA, CDR2 FQGNSA, per germline. The V gene end was trimmed by 5 bases and the J gene end by 2 bases; junction bases not matched to a gene: 3. The CDR3 spans 16 residues. The CDR3 DNA sequence: TGTGCCAGCAGCACGGGACTAGCGGGAGGACAAGAGACCCAGTACTTC. Translating it yields CASSTGLAGGQETQYF. Full variable domain (outside the CDR3, taken from reference TRBV7-2 and TRBJ2-5): GAGVSQSPSNKVTEKGKDVELRCDPISGHTALYWYRQSLGQGLEFLIYFQGNSAPDKSGLPSDRFSAERTGGSVSTLTIQRTQQEDSAVYLCASSTGLAGGQETQYFGPGTRLLVL.

This clonotype was counted many times. The chain uses TRBV30 and TRBJ2-3; 7 bases agree with TRBD2. Germline V gene lookup returns CDR1 GTSNPN and CDR2 SVGIG (reference sequence). The CDR3 is 15 residues long. V gave up 2 bases and J gave up 5 bases; unmatched junction bases: 10. The CDR3 region is CAWSSAGARKDTQYF. DNA of the CDR3: TGTGCCTGGAGTAGTGCGGGAGCCCGGAAAGATACGCAGTATTTT.

This clonotype was seen ten or more times. CDR3 DNA sequence: TGTGCCAGCAGTCAAGTAGAGACCCAGTACTTC. Protein product: CASSQVETQYF. The chain carries TRBV12-3 or TRBV12-4 and TRBJ2-5; D remains ambiguous. Trimming shortened V by 5 bases and J by 4 bases, and 5 bases separated the two germline ends. This CDR3 has 11 residues.

This clonotype was recorded at least ten times. This sequence joins TRBV29-1 and TRBJ1-2; a weak D match, TRBD1 (5 bases). CDR3 length: 14 residues. Germline V lookup: CDR1 SQVTM, CDR2 ANQGSEA. The V gene lost 6 bases and the J gene lost 4 bases, with 18 bases spanning the gap. The CDR3 protein is CSVLDTRGPYGYTF. The DNA of the CDR3 is TGCAGCGTCCTGGACACTCGGGGCCCCTATGGCTACACCTTC.

This clonotype was counted ten times or more. The rearrangement links TRBV10-1 to TRBJ2-1; 7 bases agree with TRBD2. V trimming: 2 bases; J trimming: 8 bases; junction bases outside the gene matches: 9. Per germline, CDR1 WNHNN and CDR2 SYGVQD (reference sequence). This CDR3 has 15 amino acids. Here the CDR3 reads CASSEKVGGSHEQFF. For the CDR3, the DNA is TGCGCCAGCAGTGAGAAAGTGGGGGGGTCTCATGAGCAGTTCTTC.

V and J are TRBV20-1 and TRBJ1-5; a weak D match, TRBD1 (5 bases). This CDR3 has 15 residues. Trimming removed 0 bases from V and 0 bases from J, with 9 bases in between. Germline V gene sequence: CDR1 DFQATT, CDR2 SNEGSKA (reference sequence). The CDR3 is CSARDNRYSNQPQHF. The CDR3 coding sequence is TGCAGTGCTAGAGATAACAGGTATAGCAATCAGCCCCAGCATTTT.

This clonotype has ten or more counts. The junction and the germline gene differ at one end; a read error may be behind it. V is TRBV29-1 and J is TRBJ1-1; tentative D call: TRBD1 (6 bases). CDR3 length: 13 residues. From germline, CDR1 is SQVTM and CDR2 ANQGSEA. CDR3 in amino acids: CSGEQGLNTEAFF. CDR3 bases: TGCAGCGGTGAACAGGGACTGAACACTGAAGCTTTCTTT.

This clonotype was detected ten times or more. CDR3 protein: CASSLGPQDTQYF. CDR3 bases: TGTGCCAGCAGCCTCGGACCCCAGGATACGCAGTATTTT. The chain combines TRBV6-4 with TRBJ2-3; D ambiguous. V was cut by 6 bases and J by 6 bases, with 13 bases left in between. This CDR3 is 13 amino acids long. Germline assignment: CDR1 MRHNA and CDR2 SNTAGT.